This record looks at one T cell receptor (beta chain) sequence and its context. Antigen specificity is unknown. Per the germline V gene, CDR1 is MGHRA and CDR2 is YSYEKL. Unmatched junction bases numbered 9, after V lost 4 bases and J lost 3 bases. The CDR3 is 18 amino acids. The assay was immunoSEQ multiplex PCR, and TCRdb's table has in-frame clones only and misses some. Here the sample spans approximately 170,000 clones, 91% being singletons. The record originates from a study of cytomegalovirus exposure and HLA in healthy donors. Study-level points and caveats: According to a later analysis, TCR clusters from the first cohort tended to co-occur in the roughly 110 validation repertoires.

The sequenced material came from PBMCs. The chain carries TRBV4-1 and TRBJ2-1, with 13 positions matching TRBD2. The clonotype was recovered from a woman aged 18 to 35 in good health and CMV-seropositive. In DNA, the CDR3 is TGCGCCAGCAGCCGGTTACTAGCGGGAGGGAGACACTACAATGAGCAGTTCTTC. Its translation is CASSRLLAGGRHYNEQFF.